This T cell receptor (beta chain) was sequenced in a study of shared clonotypes between healthy human individuals. Study observations and caveats: Sharing across four donors was highest in naive CD4 (around 5%) and lowest in memory CD8 (roughly 0.4%).

Turning to this clone: What it binds is unknown.

This CDR3 spans 18 amino acids. CDR1 SGHDT and CDR2 YYEEEE come from the germline V gene. V shed 0 bases and J 5 bases; nucleotides not matched to a gene: 16. Recent vaccinations or acute infections were absent in the healthy HIV-negative adult donors. Libraries were prepared by immunoSEQ multiplex PCR; TCRdb keeps only in-frame clonotypes and omits some of them. This sample has millions of clones, with roughly 93% found just once. This sequence originates from a young man in good health. Some clones in this sample may be carry-over from other donors' samples. The J gene is TRBJ1-2, the V gene TRBV5-6; 7 bases map to TRBD1. Source material: naive CD4+ T cells from PBMCs. Subset of the sample: CD45RA+ positively selected. CDR3 sequence reads: CASSLARQGVFEVYGYTF. As DNA, the CDR3 is TGTGCCAGCAGCTTGGCGAGGCAGGGGGTCTTCGAAGTATATGGCTACACCTTC.